The clone carrying this TCR beta chain was seen more than once but under ten times. Its antigen is unidentified. The record originates from a study of T-cell memory formation after mild COVID-19. MiXCR, applied by TCRdb to the 5' RACE reads, yields one record per CDR3 protein. The repertoire holds 250,000 or so distinct CDR3 sequences, with about a sixth as singletons. General study points: Contracting CD8+ clones were enriched in EMRA, CD4+ mainly in CM and EM.

This sequence originates from a man between 18 and 29 years old who had mild COVID-19 (a few samples of this study predate the infection). Cell type and time point are not known. The specimen was PBMCs or a T cell subset sorted from them (not recorded which).

CDR3: CASSFGRQALTHLHF. DNA of the CDR3: TGTGCCAGCAGCTTCGGGAGGCAGGCCCTGACCCACCTCCACTTT. V is TRBV7-9 and J is TRBJ1-6, with unresolved D. Germline V gene data show CDR1 as SEHNR and CDR2 as FQNEAQ (reference sequence). The CDR3 spans 15 residues. The V end lost 3 bases, the J end lost 15 bases, and 21 bases lay between the germline ends. Full variable domain (missing parts from reference TRBV7-9 and TRBJ1-6): DTGVSQNPRHKITKRGQNVTFRCDPISEHNRLYWYRQTLGQGPEFLTYFQNEAQLEKSRLLSDRFSAERPKGSFSTLEIQRTEQGDSAMYLCASSFGRQALTHLHFGNGTRLTVT.